The 23 T cell receptor beta chains in this list originate from one sample, sequenced in a study of early T cells in non-severe SARS-CoV-2 infection. MiXCR, applied by TCRdb to the 5' RACE reads, yields one record per CDR3 protein. The sample records 75,000 to 80,000 distinct CDR3 sequences, approximately 10% being singletons. Specimen: whole blood, collected at baseline. These receptors were collected from an adult who was a healthcare worker with PCR-confirmed SARS-CoV-2 infection or an uninfected control (not recorded which).

The genes are TRBV15 and TRBJ1-1; D unresolved. Trimming took 3 bases from V and 5 from J, leaving 7 bases between them. In germline, CDR1 is LNHNV, CDR2 YYDKDF (reference sequence). This CDR3 contains 12 residues. The CDR3 loop reads CATSSGFTEAFF. CDR3 bases: TGTGCCACCAGCAGTGGGTTTACTGAAGCTTTCTTT.

The J gene is TRBJ1-1, the V gene TRBV7-2; 9 bases map to TRBD1. CDR1 and CDR2 (germline): SGHTA, FQGNSA. The V segment lost 5 bases and the J segment 4 bases; nucleotides outside the gene matches: 5. CDR3 size: 14 residues. CDR3 nucleotides: TGTGCCAGCAGCCGCACAGGGGGCTTCACTGAAGCTTTCTTT. Its protein is CASSRTGGFTEAFF.

This clonotype came up many times. The chain employs TRBV20-1 and TRBJ1-1; D is unresolved. This CDR3 region has 12 residues. Trimming took off 4 bases at V and 2 bases at J, with 8 bases between the two ends. Germline-derived CDR1 and CDR2 are DFQATT and SNEGSKA (reference sequence). The CDR3 bases are TGCAGTGCTATCCGACCTAACACTGAAGCTTTCTTT. It is translated as CSAIRPNTEAFF.

The chain is built from TRBV27 and TRBJ1-1; 7 positions match TRBD1. Looked up from germline, CDR1 is MNHEY and CDR2 is SMNVEV (reference sequence). The V gene end was trimmed by 7 bases and the J gene end by 1 base; junction bases not matched to a gene: 15. The CDR3 extends over 17 amino acids. CDR3: CASMKLGAGGTNTEAFF. In DNA, the CDR3 is TGTGCCAGCATGAAGCTGGGGGCAGGGGGAACGAACACTGAAGCTTTCTTT.

A few counts support this clonotype. V and J are TRBV6-2 or TRBV6-3 and TRBJ2-2; 11 nucleotides align to TRBD2. V trimming: 6 bases; J trimming: 4 bases; junction bases outside the gene matches: 13. The CDR3 spans 18 residues. Germline V gene sequence: CDR1 MNHEY, CDR2 SVGEGT. CDR3 region: CASSHHPSGGPTTGELFF. In DNA form, the CDR3 reads TGTGCCAGCAGCCATCATCCTAGCGGGGGGCCCACCACCGGGGAGCTGTTTTTT.

This clonotype turned up a few times. V and J are TRBV20-1 and TRBJ2-5; the D gene is possibly TRBD1 (6 bases). V was clipped by 6 bases and J by 5 bases, with 16 bases between them. The germline V gene has CDR1 DFQATT and CDR2 SNEGSKA (reference sequence). This CDR3 spans 13 amino acids. CDR3 residues: CSAVRGRQETQYF. The CDR3 DNA reads as TGCAGTGCAGTCAGGGGTCGCCAGGAGACCCAGTACTTC.

This clonotype was found many times. CDR3 DNA sequence: TGTGCCAGCAGCTTAGCGGTCGGGGGGGCTTCTAGCACAGATACGCAGTATTTT. It specifies CASSLAVGGASSTDTQYF. This sequence joins TRBV7-2 and TRBJ2-3; 8 bases are shared with TRBD2. CDR1 SGHTA and CDR2 FQGNSA come from the germline V gene. The CDR3 is made up of 18 amino acids. After removal of 0 bases from V and 0 bases from J, the junction contained 8 bases not matched to a gene.

The DNA of the CDR3 is TGCAGCGTTGACGCGGGGGAGCAGTTCTTC. Translating it yields CSVDAGEQFF. The genes are TRBV29-1 and TRBJ2-1, with D possibly being TRBD2 (6 bases). Per germline, CDR1 SQVTM and CDR2 ANQGSEA. With 3 bases removed from V and 10 bases from J, the gap between germline ends came to 7 bases. The CDR3 sequence is 10 residues long.

This clonotype was recorded at least ten times. This sequence joins TRBV18 and TRBJ2-2; D gene ambiguous. The CDR3 runs 13 residues. The V end was cut by 2 bases, the J end by 5 bases, with 6 bases between. CDR1 is KGHSH and CDR2 is LQKENI in the germline V gene. The CDR3 sequence is CASSPTETGELFF. The CDR3 DNA is TGTGCCAGCTCACCAACTGAGACCGGGGAGCTGTTTTTT.

This clonotype has only a few counts. The chain combines TRBV10-3 with TRBJ2-3; no reliable D call. The germline V gene has CDR1 ENHRY and CDR2 SYGVKD. The CDR3 sequence is 12 residues long. Trimming removed 10 bases at V and 3 bases at J, with 11 bases between. CDR3 in DNA: TGTGCCACCCTCTCTGATACAGATACGCAGTATTTT. This gives the protein CATLSDTDTQYF.

The count of this clonotype is one. The chain recombines TRBV29-1 with TRBJ1-1; 7 bases map to TRBD1. CDR1 and CDR2 from the germline V gene are SQVTM and ANQGSEA. This CDR3 is 14 amino acids long. The J segment lost 0 bases and the V segment lost 7 bases, leaving 8 bases of the junction unmatched. The CDR3 coding sequence is TGCAGCGCAGGGGGGGCAGTCATGAACACTGAAGCTTTCTTT. Encoded protein: CSAGGAVMNTEAFF.

The chain uses TRBV12-3 or TRBV12-4 and TRBJ2-1; 7 bases fit TRBD2. This CDR3 comprises 15 residues. The V gene end was trimmed by 5 bases and the J gene end by 6 bases; junction bases not matched to a gene: 10. The chain's CDR3 is CASSLFRPGGNEQFF. The CDR3 region has the DNA TGTGCCAGCAGTCTCTTTAGACCGGGGGGCAATGAGCAGTTCTTC.

This clonotype has just one count. This likely comes from a read error, as the CDR3 has no conserved phenylalanine or tryptophan at its end. The CDR3 nucleotides read TGTGCCAGCAGCAGACTAGCGGGGGACACGGCTGAGCAGTTCTCC. Protein sequence: CASSRLAGDTAEQFS. The chain has TRBV9 and TRBJ2-1; TRBD2 matches at 12 bases. The J segment lost 9 bases and the V segment lost 4 bases, leaving 8 bases of the junction unmatched. This CDR3 is 15 amino acids long. CDR1 and CDR2 (germline): SGDLS, YYNGEE.

This clonotype was seen ten or more times. The chain links TRBV7-7 to TRBJ2-2; a possible D gene is TRBD1 (6 bases). The CDR3 runs 14 residues. The V gene's germline CDR1 is SSHAT and CDR2 FNYEAQ (reference sequence). Trimming left V 4 bases short and J 6 bases short, with 12 bases between. CDR3 loop: CASSSRQVPGELFF. In DNA form, the CDR3 reads TGTGCCAGCAGCTCCCGACAGGTGCCCGGGGAGCTGTTTTTT.

This clonotype was observed many times. V is TRBV20-1 and J is TRBJ2-1; 7 nucleotides match TRBD2. This CDR3 region has 14 residues. Germline CDR1 reads DFQATT; CDR2 reads SNEGSKA (reference sequence). With V trimmed by 0 bases and J by 10 bases, 9 bases remained unmatched. The DNA of the CDR3 is TGCAGTGCTAGAGAACTTAGCGGGCGTCAAGAGCAGTTCTTC. Amino acids: CSARELSGRQEQFF.

This clonotype was counted only a few times. V gene TRBV30 combines with J gene TRBJ1-1; no reliable D call. Germline-derived CDR1 and CDR2 are GTSNPN and SVGIG (reference sequence). Trimming shortened V by 5 bases and J by 0 bases, and 7 bases separated the two germline ends. The CDR3 length is 12 residues. Here the CDR3 DNA reads TGTGCCTGGGCTTCTCTGAACACTGAAGCTTTCTTT. It codes for CAWASLNTEAFF.

The chain links TRBV28 to TRBJ2-7, with a possible D match to TRBD2 (5 bases). The V gene lost 7 bases and the J gene lost 5 bases, with 24 bases spanning the gap. The germline gives CDR1 MDHEN, CDR2 SYDVKM. The CDR3 has 16 residues. The CDR3 coding sequence is TGTGCCAGCACCCCCCTAGGCGGCAGCGGTGTGCACGAGCAGTACTTC. Its protein product is CASTPLGGSGVHEQYF.

This clonotype was counted only a few times. This chain connects TRBV29-1 to TRBJ1-1; the match to TRBD1 covers 7 bases. The junction had 7 bases not matched to a gene; V was cut back by 7 bases and J by 5 bases. The CDR3 spans 12 residues. CDR1 is SQVTM and CDR2 is ANQGSEA in the germline V gene. The CDR3 DNA is TGCAGCGCTATTCAGGGGGTAACTGAAGCTTTCTTT. This sequence encodes CSAIQGVTEAFF.

This clonotype was detected a few times. The chain carries TRBV28 and TRBJ1-2, with 7 bases fitting TRBD1. Germline loops: CDR1 MDHEN, CDR2 SYDVKM. The V segment lost 6 bases and the J segment 6 bases; nucleotides outside the gene matches: 1. This CDR3 comprises 11 residues. The CDR3 bases are TGTGCCAGCAGGACAGGGAATGGCTACACCTTC. Protein product: CASRTGNGYTF.

The chain employs TRBV7-2 and TRBJ2-3, with 8 bases aligning to TRBD2. The CDR3 spans 16 residues. The junction had 7 bases not matched to a gene; V was cut back by 1 base and J by 4 bases. Germline CDR1 SGHTA, CDR2 FQGNSA. The CDR3 DNA is TGTGCCAGCAGCTTAGACGGGGGGGCTGGAGCAGATACGCAGTATTTT. Protein product: CASSLDGGAGADTQYF.

This clonotype was seen ten or more times. The rearrangement uses TRBV29-1 and TRBJ1-5; 8 positions match TRBD1. Germline trimming cut 7 bases from V and 5 bases from J; bases unmatched to any gene: 7. The CDR3 has 13 residues. Germline V gene data show CDR1 as SQVTM and CDR2 as ANQGSEA. The CDR3 DNA follows: TGCAGCGCAGGACAGGGCATCGATCAGCCCCAGCATTTT. Translation gives CSAGQGIDQPQHF. The variable domain in full, with the rest retrieved from reference TRBV29-1 and TRBJ1-5, is SAVISQKPSRDICQRGTSLTIQCQVDSQVTMMFWYRQQPGQSLTLIATANQGSEATYESGFVIDKFPISRPNLTFSTLTVSNMSPEDSSIYLCSAGQGIDQPQHFGDGTRLSIL.

Worth noting for this clonotype: At one of its ends the junction is not consistent with the germline gene, which may arise from a read error. The chain combines TRBV3-1 with TRBJ2-1; a weak D match, TRBD1 (5 bases). There are 15 residues in the CDR3. Germline CDR1 LGHDT, CDR2 YNNKEL (reference sequence). CDR3 in amino acids: CASSPPRGRPKEQLF. CDR3 coding DNA: TGTGCCAGCAGTCCCCCTAGGGGCCGACCTAAGGAGCAGCTCTTC.

This clonotype turned up a few times. The gene calls are TRBV7-2 and TRBJ2-2; no firm D call. Between the trimmed V and J ends, which lost 5 bases and 2 bases, there was a span of 9 bases. The CDR3 has 14 amino acids. CDR1 and CDR2 (germline): SGHTA, FQGNSA. The CDR3 protein is CASSPLGNTGELFF. CDR3 DNA: TGTGCCAGCAGCCCCCTCGGAAACACCGGGGAGCTGTTTTTT.